These 21 T cell receptor beta chains share one sample of origin, sequenced in a study of identical twins. TCRdb redid the calling of the 5' RACE reads with MiXCR, one entry per CDR3 protein. The sample yields 100,000 or so distinct CDR3 sequences, under 6.5% seen once. The specimen was memory T cells sorted from blood. Receptors were obtained from a woman aged 50 to 65 in good health.

This clonotype showed up many times. The J gene is TRBJ1-1, the V gene TRBV5-6; D is possibly TRBD1 (6 bases). Deletions cut 6 bases from V and 4 bases from J, with 16 bases between. Germline-derived CDR1 and CDR2 are SGHDT and YYEEEE. CDR3 length: 14 amino acids. The CDR3 DNA is TGTGCCAGCATTCGGGGGGCGCGTAGCACTGAAGCTTTCTTT. Translation gives CASIRGARSTEAFF. Filled out from reference TRBV5-6 and TRBJ1-1, the complete variable domain reads DAGVTQSPTHLIKTRGQQVTLRCSPKSGHDTVSWYQQALGQGPQFIFQYYEEEERQRGNFPDRFSGHQFPNYSSELNVNALLLGDSALYLCASIRGARSTEAFFGQGTRLTVV.

This clonotype was found a few times. This rearrangement joins TRBV12-2 to TRBJ1-3; TRBD1, as called in the table, went unchecked against the DNA. TRBV12-2 is described as a pseudogene. The CDR3 runs to 16 residues. The CDR3: CASRSTYRGLTHTIYF. The CDR3, as DNA: TGTGCAAGTCGCTCGACCTACAGGGGGCTGACACACACCATATATTTT.

CDR3 amino acids: CAWSKNTQPQHF. CDR3 nucleotides: TGTGCCTGGAGTAAAAACACTCAGCCCCAGCATTTT. The chain uses TRBV30 and TRBJ1-5, with D uncertain. Germline CDR1 GTSNPN, CDR2 SVGIG (reference sequence). The V end lost 2 bases, the J end lost 6 bases, and 8 bases lay between the germline ends. The CDR3 totals 12 residues.

The chain is built from TRBV7-2 and TRBJ2-1, with D unresolved. CDR1 and CDR2 from the germline V gene are SGHTA and FQGNSA. The CDR3 length is 12 residues. Trimming cost V 4 bases and J 10 bases, with 11 bases left between them. The CDR3 nucleotides read TGTGCCAGCAGCTATGACGACGGGGAGCAGTTCTTC. Its protein is CASSYDDGEQFF.

This clonotype appeared many times. The V call is TRBV6-1, the J call TRBJ2-1; D is unclear. Germline CDR1 and CDR2: MNHNS and SASEGT. V was clipped by 5 bases and J by 7 bases, with 12 bases between them. The CDR3 extends over 13 amino acids. DNA for the CDR3: TGTGCCAGCAGTACCATTTGGGTGAATGAGCAGTTCTTC. Amino acid sequence: CASSTIWVNEQFF.

This clonotype was seen a handful of times. The CDR3 DNA sequence: TGTGCCAGCTCTTCCCCCAGCGGGAGCCGGATGAATGAGCAGTTCTTC. Encoded protein: CASSSPSGSRMNEQFF. The rearrangement links TRBV12-3 or TRBV12-4 to TRBJ2-1; TRBD2 matches at 8 bases. V was pared by 8 bases and J by 7 bases, with 16 bases of the junction left unmatched. This CDR3 has 16 residues.

In this sample, this clonotype turned up many times. V gene TRBV20-1 combines with J gene TRBJ2-1, with a weak D call TRBD2 (6 bases). V was clipped by 0 bases and J by 6 bases, with 18 bases between them. Per germline, CDR1 DFQATT and CDR2 SNEGSKA (reference sequence). The CDR3 has 16 residues. The CDR3 sequence is CSARDPRLGLVNEQFF. In DNA, the CDR3 is TGCAGTGCTAGAGACCCTCGACTAGGCCTCGTCAATGAGCAGTTCTTC.

Ten or more counts support this clonotype. The rearrangement joins TRBV5-1 to TRBJ1-3, with D possibly matching TRBD1 (6 bases). V was shortened by 2 bases and J by 2 bases, with 8 bases between the two germline ends. Germline V CDR1 and CDR2: SGHRS, YFSETQ. CDR3 length: 14 residues. CDR3: CASSLDRTGNTIYF. The CDR3 nucleotides read TGCGCCAGCAGCTTAGACAGGACTGGAAACACCATATATTTT.

This clonotype was observed many times. V and J are TRBV4-1 and TRBJ2-7; TRBD1 matches 7 bases. CDR3 length: 14 amino acids. V shed 4 bases, J shed 7 bases, and the junction held 10 bases outside the gene matches. Germline-derived CDR1 and CDR2 are MGHRA and YSYEKL. CDR3 sequence: CASSPVTGSWEQYF. CDR3 in DNA: TGCGCCAGCAGCCCCGTGACAGGGTCGTGGGAGCAGTACTTC.

This clonotype was seen at least ten times. This rearrangement joins TRBV5-1 to TRBJ1-1; D unclear. The germline V and J ends were trimmed by 4 bases and 8 bases, with 12 bases remaining between them. Germline V CDR1 and CDR2: SGHRS, YFSETQ. This CDR3 comprises 12 residues. The CDR3 coding sequence is TGCGCCAGCAGCCCACCCTCGGTGGAAGCTTTCTTT. Translation gives CASSPPSVEAFF. The entire variable domain, with the rest obtained from reference TRBV5-1 and TRBJ1-1, is as follows: KAGVTQTPRYLIKTRGQQVTLSCSPISGHRSVSWYQQTPGQGLQFLFEYFSETQRNKGNFPGRFSGRQFSNSRSEMNVSTLELGDSALYLCASSPPSVEAFFGQGTRLTVV.

At least ten counts were recorded for this clonotype. The chain recombines TRBV14 with TRBJ2-3; TRBD1 aligns across 7 bases. Germline CDR1 SGHDN, CDR2 FVKESK. Trimming took 0 bases from V and 6 from J; bases not matched to a gene: 9. The CDR3 runs to 16 residues. The chain's CDR3 is CASSQDSRQGDDTQYF. The DNA of the CDR3 is TGTGCCAGCAGCCAAGACTCGCGACAGGGTGACGATACGCAGTATTTT.

In its sample, this clonotype was seen many times. This chain links TRBV20-1 with TRBJ2-1; 13 bases match TRBD2. V shed 2 bases, J shed 6 bases, and the junction held 10 bases outside the gene matches. Germline V lookup: CDR1 DFQATT, CDR2 SNEGSKA (reference sequence). The CDR3 runs 17 residues. CDR3 amino acids: CSARPLELAGGINEQFF. The CDR3 DNA reads as TGCAGTGCTAGACCCCTCGAACTAGCGGGAGGGATCAATGAGCAGTTCTTC.

The J gene is TRBJ2-1, the V gene TRBV19, with a tentative D call TRBD2 (6 bases). The CDR3 loop spans 14 amino acids. Trimming cost V 3 bases and J 8 bases, with 14 bases left between them. Germline V gives CDR1 LNHDA, CDR2 SQIVND (reference sequence). In nucleotides, the CDR3 is TGTGCCAGTAGTATTACGGAGGGCCGCGATGAGCAGTTCTTC. Its translation: CASSITEGRDEQFF.

This clonotype was found many times. The chain uses TRBV6-1 and TRBJ1-1, with D unclear. The germline V gene encodes CDR1 MNHNS and CDR2 SASEGT. V lost 2 bases and J lost 5, with 9 bases in between. The CDR3 extends over 13 amino acids. In nucleotides, the CDR3 is TGTGCCAGCAGTGAACGACGATTAACTGAAGCTTTCTTT. Its translation: CASSERRLTEAFF.

This clonotype was found a few times. This chain connects TRBV2 to TRBJ2-3, with D perhaps assigned TRBD1 or TRBD2 (5 bases each). The CDR3 length is 13 residues. Germline loops: CDR1 SNHLY, CDR2 FYNNEI. Trimming took off 7 bases at V and 6 bases at J, with 14 bases between the two ends. The CDR3 loop is CASTGAGTDTQYF. As DNA, the CDR3 is TGTGCCAGCACCGGAGCCGGGACCGATACGCAGTATTTT.

This clonotype was seen ten or more times. The genes are TRBV20-1 and TRBJ1-2, with a tentative D call TRBD1 (6 bases). V dropped 6 bases and J dropped 4 bases, with 21 bases sitting between them. This CDR3 has 15 residues. The V gene's germline CDR1 is DFQATT and CDR2 SNEGSKA (reference sequence). CDR3 sequence reads: CSAQLGQQLSYGYTF. In DNA form, the CDR3 reads TGCAGTGCCCAACTAGGACAGCAACTCAGCTATGGCTACACCTTC.

In this sample, this clonotype turned up many times. The chain links TRBV4-2 to TRBJ1-1; TRBD1 might be the D (5 bases). CDR1 and CDR2 (germline): LGHNA, YNFKEQ. The CDR3 contains 14 residues. With 0 bases removed from V and 5 bases from J, the gap between germline ends came to 10 bases. In nucleotides, the CDR3 is TGTGCCAGCAGCCAAGAAGGGGAAATTACTGAAGCTTTCTTT. Protein sequence: CASSQEGEITEAFF.

This clonotype was observed at least ten times. This chain links TRBV6-6 with TRBJ2-7, with TRBD1 identical over 7 bases. The V gene end was trimmed by 6 bases and the J gene end by 0 bases; junction bases not matched to a gene: 11. Germline values: CDR1 MNHNY, CDR2 SVGAGI (reference sequence). CDR3 length: 16 amino acids. The CDR3 reads CASSLSNRGPSYEQYF. CDR3 bases: TGTGCCAGCAGCCTATCTAACAGGGGCCCCTCCTACGAGCAGTACTTC.

The chain joins TRBV15 to TRBJ2-1, with 10 bases fitting TRBD1. CDR3 length: 14 amino acids. Germline CDR1 LNHNV, CDR2 YYDKDF (reference sequence). Trimming at V came to 6 bases and at J to 6 bases, leaving 5 bases not matched to a gene. CDR3 loop: CATRGTGVGNEQFF. Here the CDR3 DNA reads TGTGCCACCAGAGGGACAGGGGTTGGCAATGAGCAGTTCTTC.

This clonotype was found many times. J is TRBJ1-1 and V is TRBV5-1, with 9 bases matching TRBD1. Per the germline V gene, CDR1 is SGHRS and CDR2 is YFSETQ. The ends lost 0 bases at V and 2 bases at J; junction bases unmatched: 11. The CDR3 sequence is 18 residues long. The CDR3 DNA is TGCGCCAGCAGCTTGGGACGAGGACAGGGGAGAAATAACACTGAAGCTTTCTTT. The encoded protein is CASSLGRGQGRNNTEAFF.

This clonotype was seen repeatedly, ten times or more. The chain carries TRBV20-1 and TRBJ2-3; 8 bases agree with TRBD1. Germline V gene sequence: CDR1 DFQATT, CDR2 SNEGSKA (reference sequence). Losses at the gene ends were 0 bases for V and 1 base for J; bases not matched to a gene: 0. This CDR3 has 14 residues. The CDR3 coding sequence is TGCAGTGCTAGAGAACAGGGGGGCACAGATACGCAGTATTTT. This gives the protein CSAREQGGTDTQYF.